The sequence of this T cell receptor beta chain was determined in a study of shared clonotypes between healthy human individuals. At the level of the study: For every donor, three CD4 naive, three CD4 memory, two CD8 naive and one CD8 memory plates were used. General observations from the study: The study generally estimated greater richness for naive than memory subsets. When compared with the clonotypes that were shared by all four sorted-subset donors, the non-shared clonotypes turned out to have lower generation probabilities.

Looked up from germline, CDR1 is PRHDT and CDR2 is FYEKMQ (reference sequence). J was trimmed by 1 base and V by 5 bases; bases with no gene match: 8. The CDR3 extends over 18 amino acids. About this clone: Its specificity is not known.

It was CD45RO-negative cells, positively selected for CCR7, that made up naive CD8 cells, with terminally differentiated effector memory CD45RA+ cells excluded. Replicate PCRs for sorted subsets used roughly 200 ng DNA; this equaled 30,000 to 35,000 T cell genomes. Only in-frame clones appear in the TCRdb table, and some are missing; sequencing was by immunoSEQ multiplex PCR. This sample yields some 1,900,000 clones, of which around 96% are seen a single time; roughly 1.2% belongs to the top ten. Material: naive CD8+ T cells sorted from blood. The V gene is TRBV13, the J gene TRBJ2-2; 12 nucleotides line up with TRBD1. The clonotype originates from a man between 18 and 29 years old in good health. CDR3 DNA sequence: TGTGCCAGCAGCCCGTCCGGGACAGGGGGCCAGAACACCGGGGAGCTGTTTTTT. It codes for CASSPSGTGGQNTGELFF.